The clone carrying this TCR beta chain was seen a handful of times. The data belong to a study of blood T cells in healthy people across ages. As for the study in general: The template switching approach captured approximately one barcoded beta molecule for every two T cells.

Around 10 milliliters of peripheral blood were drawn from each donor. Sample-barcoded 5' priming and a J-beta primer mix drove a second PCR of roughly 7 to 11 cycles. Each CDR3 protein gets one entry after TCRdb re-called the 5' RACE reads with MiXCR. Of about 640,000 distinct CDR3 sequences in the sample, roughly 53% were seen once. Germline-derived CDR1 and CDR2 are SGHVS and FQNEAQ. CDR3 size: 12 residues. Trimming removed 8 bases from V and 7 bases from J, with 13 bases in between. What was sequenced was blood. This sequence joins TRBV7-8 and TRBJ2-3; D is undetermined. This TCR was sampled from a man in his sixties in good health. CDR3 sequence (DNA): TGTGCCAGCGCCCTCCATGTCAATACGCAGTATTTT. It encodes CASALHVNTQYF.